This T cell receptor (beta chain) was sequenced during a study of OX40 agonist ivuxolimab in advanced cancers. About the study as a whole: Ivuxolimab was an agonistic, fully human IgG2 monoclonal antibody directed against OX40 (CD134), a costimulatory receptor. Intravenous ivuxolimab was administered to patients every 2 weeks at six dose levels: 0.01, 0.1, 0.3, 1.5, 3 and 10 mg/kg. Of the 50 to 55 patients in dose escalation, about 20 had hepatocellular carcinoma, some 15 had melanoma, 9 had renal cell carcinoma and 9 had head and neck cancer. The dose-escalation cohort was roughly 83% male with a mean age of roughly 62 years, ranging from roughly 23 to 90. Patients were allowed to have had prior anti-PD-1, anti-PD-L1 or anti-CTLA-4 therapy, and approximately 41% of the dose-escalation patients had previously received checkpoint inhibitors. Three dose-escalation patients achieved partial responses, one with hepatocellular carcinoma and two with cutaneous melanoma. The point of sequencing TCRbeta in the periphery was to test whether ivuxolimab changed TCR sequence diversity and drove clonal T-cell expansion. The monotherapy dose-escalation portion (N of about 50 patients) of the phase I ivuxolimab trial is reported in the paper. Here is what the overall study found, with its caveats: Clonal expansion of both CD4+ and CD8+ blood T cells was observed from baseline to week 6 at doses 0.1 to 3.0 mg/kg. Which antigens the clonally expanded peripheral T cells were specific for was not determined. Low levels of normalized T-cell clonal expansion were also seen in some patients who did not respond. After ivuxolimab, more expanded clones were found on average in CD8+ T cells than in CD4+ T cells. In partial responders in the 0.1-3.0 mg/kg groups, normalized peripheral clonal expansion was found to be among the lowest, especially among CD8+ T cells.

Patients with autoimmune disease history or receiving systemic immunosuppression were excluded from the trial. In every dose cohort, peripheral blood was drawn for TCR sequencing at baseline, cycle 4 day 1, and cycle 7 day 1. Samples were obtained from an open-label, multicenter, first-in-human phase I dose-escalation trial of ivuxolimab. Adults with locally advanced or metastatic head and neck squamous cell, hepatocellular, melanoma or renal cell carcinoma were enrolled in the trial. CD4+ and CD8+ T cells were sorted separately from peripheral blood before TCR sequencing. In the case of this clone: No antigen is known for it. Per-base quality was not reported, and no clone a single base away is much larger than it.

For sequencing of the TCRbeta CDR3 region, genomic DNA was extracted from the sorted cells. TCRbeta CDR3 regions were sequenced using the immunoSEQ Assay. In its TCRdb copy, this immuneACCESS table keeps in-frame sequences only and misses some clones. Where compared with another copy, unresolved V genes explain less than half of these, and the others have no known cause. The sample includes some 27,000 clones, with about 86% observed a single time. The ten largest clonotypes hold less than 15% of the sample. Via the germline V gene, CDR1 is SGHVS and CDR2 FQNEAQ. The CDR3 measures 17 amino acids from cysteine to phenylalanine. The CDR3 DNA has 51 bases and is translated from base 1. Between the V and J ends, shortened by 3 bases and 6 bases respectively, the junction contains 23 bases.

The V gene is TRBV7-8 and the J gene is TRBJ1-1; the best D guess is TRBD1, with 5 bases matching. The receptor comes from an adult with an advanced solid tumor such as melanoma, head and neck, liver or kidney cancer. Sample: CD4+ or CD8+ T cells sorted from blood, taken in a trial of the OX40 agonist ivuxolimab. The CDR3 loop reads CASSFRGTGDVVAEAFF. In nucleotide form, the sequence is TGTGCCAGCAGCTTCCGCGGGACGGGGGACGTCGTCGCTGAAGCTTTCTTT. Joined to the reference TRBV7-8 and TRBJ1-1 proteins, this CDR3 gives the full variable domain: GAGVSQSPRYKVAKRGQDVALRCDPISGHVSLFWYQQALGQGPEFLTYFQNEAQLDKSGLPSDRFFAERPEGSVSTLKIQRTQQEDSAVYLCASSFRGTGDVVAEAFFGQGTRLTVV.